A single T cell receptor beta chain is shown here with its context. This clonotype was recorded at least ten times. Its target antigen remains unknown. No qualities accompany the bases; no much larger clone lies one base away. In light of the paper, this sample's time point label describes: pre-sensitization, week 0. The treatment or condition label corresponds to: therapeutic diphenylcyclopropenone sensitization with weekly scalp DPC. At every patch-test visit, the blood draw took place before the patch test was put on. Patients were eligible if aged 18 to 70, diagnosed with alopecia and judged suitable for DPC therapy, and pregnant patients were excluded. Total RNA was extracted from unfractionated whole blood collected in Tempus Blood RNA tubes. The data were obtained in a study of human T cells and chemical hapten exposure (dated by TCRdb to 2020 to 2022). General notes on the study: For sensitization, 2% DPC in acetone was applied to a 2 cm by 2 cm area of upper inner arm skin. Alopecia areata with under or over 50% scalp involvement, alopecia totalis and alopecia universalis were represented in the patient cohort, which was mostly female. Libraries were combined into a pool for sequencing, and differences in TCR yield between samples came mainly from small differences in library volumes within the pool. Patch testing on the upper back used Finn chambers containing 0.01% DPC, with scoring done after 6 days according to International Contact Dermatitis Research Group standards. Twenty-nine alopecia patients gave blood for TCR sequencing at one to four time points (pre-sensitization, 2, 6 and 24 weeks). Blood samples were taken from patients before sensitization (week 0) and then at 2, 6 and about 24 weeks after DPC sensitization. This study followed changes in the peripheral blood TCR repertoire in vivo during primary and secondary sensitization of alopecia patients to the hapten diphenylcyclopropenone (DPC). Throughout the approximately 26-week study period, patients were also given weekly therapeutic DPC doses on the scalp.

What the authors observed across the whole study: Compared with pre-sensitization or healthy control sets, expanded TCRs formed significantly more large CDR3 similarity clusters, which is consistent with antigen-driven responses. After repeated subsampling, changes were observed in the strength of the expansion versus patch-test correlation and in the threshold at which the correlation became significant. The number of PT1 expanded TCRs positively correlated with patch test score, significant at thresholds 8, 16 and 32 but not 4. Because every patient had alopecia, a presumed autoimmune disease, the patients' immune response might differ from that of healthy individuals. DPC sensitization did not change how many TCRs were above 1 in 1000 frequency, and no evidence was found of alterations in global repertoire structure.

The germline V and J ends show losses of 6 bases and 4 bases respectively, and no gene match explains 7 bases of the junction. Reading the germline V gene gives CDR1 MNHEY and CDR2 SVGAGI. The CDR3 starts with the cysteine, ends with the phenylalanine, and has 15 residues. Left in the record is the CDR3 DNA by itself, 45 bases read in frame from the first base. Preparation of the library involved RACE. Sequencer: NextSeq 500. During library preparation, unique molecular identifiers were attached to individual cDNA molecules so that TCRs could be counted in a quantitative, reproducible way. Both TCR alpha and TCR beta chains were sequenced from each blood RNA sample. The paper's data handling went like this. The median number of TCRs per sample was approximately 96,000, ranging from about 23,224 to 690,600. V, J and CDR3 annotation of the TCR reads was carried out using the Decombinator software suite. Every sample was subsampled to the same number of TCRs (28,000) for the PS versus PT1 abundance plots. TCRs were defined as expanded if absent before sensitization and observed at least eight times at the 2-week time point. TCRdb handled the public reads itself, with Q25 trimming in fastp and clone calling in MiXCR, and kept productive beta chains. Every CDR3 protein is listed once, alongside the most common genes and DNA of its rows. Clone size and V and J calls follow TCRdb, not the original study. The sample table holds approximately 260,000 distinct CDR3 sequences, of which approximately 8% were seen once. 1.2% of the sample belongs to the ten largest clones.

Recombination connected TRBV6-5 to TRBJ2-4; TRBD1 agrees with 9 junctional bases. The source of this sequence is a man aged 18 to 29 with alopecia areata. Some clones in this sample may be carry-over from other donors' samples. Sequenced here: whole blood, sampled in connection with sensitization to the hapten diphenylcyclopropenone (DPC). CDR3 protein: CASSLTGGIKNIQYF. The DNA is TGTGCCAGCAGCCTAACAGGGGGCATAAAAAACATTCAGTACTTC.